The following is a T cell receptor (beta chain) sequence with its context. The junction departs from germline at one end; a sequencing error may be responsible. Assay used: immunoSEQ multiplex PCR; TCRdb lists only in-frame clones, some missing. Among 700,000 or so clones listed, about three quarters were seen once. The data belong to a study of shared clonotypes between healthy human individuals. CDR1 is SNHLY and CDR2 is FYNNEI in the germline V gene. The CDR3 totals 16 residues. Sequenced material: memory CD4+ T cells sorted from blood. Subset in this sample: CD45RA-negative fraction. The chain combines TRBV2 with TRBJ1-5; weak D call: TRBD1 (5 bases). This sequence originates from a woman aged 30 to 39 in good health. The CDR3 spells CASSEWEGSNNEPQHF. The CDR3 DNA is TGTGCCAGCAGTGAGTGGGAGGGGAGTAACAATGAGCCCCAGCATTTT.